The 15 T cell receptor beta chains reported below all come from one sample, sequenced in a study of control samples from healthy donors and cancer patients. Clones were read by immunoSEQ multiplex PCR, and TCRdb kept only the in-frame ones, dropping some. This sample has 130,000 or so clones, with approximately 94% found just once. Sequencing was carried out using blood. Every receptor here comes from a man aged 35 to 55 in good health.

The rearrangement links TRBV9 to TRBJ2-5; TRBD1 might be the D (6 bases). V dropped 0 bases and J dropped 1 base, with 13 bases sitting between them. The CDR3 is 16 residues long. Germline loops: CDR1 SGDLS, CDR2 YYNGEE. The DNA of the CDR3 is TGTGCCAGCAGCGTAGACAGGGCCACCACCCAAGAGACCCAGTACTTC. It codes for CASSVDRATTQETQYF.

The CDR3 here is CAISEDLLNQPQHF. The CDR3 nucleotides are TGTGCCATCAGTGAGGATCTCCTGAATCAGCCCCAGCATTTT. The rearrangement links TRBV10-3 to TRBJ1-5; D remains unclear. Germline values: CDR1 ENHRY, CDR2 SYGVKD. V lost 2 bases, J lost 4 bases, and 9 bases lay in between. The CDR3 spans 14 residues.

The chain joins TRBV28 to TRBJ1-4; D uncertain. Germline V gene data show CDR1 as MDHEN and CDR2 as SYDVKM. This CDR3 contains 14 residues. Between the trimmed V and J ends, which lost 4 bases and 8 bases, there was a span of 14 bases. The CDR3 DNA follows: TGTGCCAGCAGTTCGCCTGGGGATCACGAAAAACTGTTTTTT. Protein: CASSSPGDHEKLFF.

V usage is TRBV28 and J usage is TRBJ2-7; 10 bases align to TRBD2. The CDR3 contains 16 residues. J was trimmed by 2 bases and V by 4 bases; bases with no gene match: 8. Germline-derived CDR1 and CDR2 are MDHEN and SYDVKM. The CDR3, as DNA: TGTGCCAGCAGTTCATATACTAGCGGGAACCCCTACGAGCAGTACTTC. Its translation is CASSSYTSGNPYEQYF.

The chain links TRBV12-5 to TRBJ1-1; 7 bases map to TRBD1. V shed 2 bases, J shed 7 bases, and the junction held 13 bases outside the gene matches. This CDR3 spans 16 amino acids. The V gene's germline CDR1 is LGHNT and CDR2 FRNRAP. The CDR3 DNA is TGTGCTAGTGGTTTGCACTTCTCAGGGGGAAAAATTGAAGCTTTCTTT. Amino acids: CASGLHFSGGKIEAFF.

The chain is built from TRBV11-2 and TRBJ1-1; D perhaps matches TRBD1 (5 bases). Germline V CDR1 and CDR2: SGHAT, FQNNGV. V lost 0 bases and J lost 4, with 12 bases in between. The length of the CDR3 is 15 residues. The CDR3 nucleotides are TGTGCCAGCAGCTTAGAGAGGGGTGCGGGCACTGAAGCTTTCTTT. As protein: CASSLERGAGTEAFF.

The rearrangement uses TRBV5-5 and TRBJ1-5, with D unclear. The CDR3 sequence is 16 residues long. V was cut by 2 bases and J by 5 bases, with 17 bases left in between. In germline, CDR1 is SGHKS, CDR2 YYEKEE (reference sequence). CDR3 in DNA: TGTGCCAGCAGCTTCATTTCGGGTGTCAAACATCAGCCCCAGCATTTT. This gives the protein CASSFISGVKHQPQHF.

For the CDR3, the DNA is TGTGCCTGGAGGGTCAGGGGCCGGGAGCAGTTCTTC. This gives the protein CAWRVRGREQFF. The genes are TRBV30 and TRBJ2-1, with a weak D call TRBD1 (6 bases). This CDR3 spans 12 amino acids. Germline CDR1 and CDR2: GTSNPN and SVGIG (reference sequence). V lost 3 bases to trimming and J lost 10 bases, with 13 bases between them.

The V and J genes are TRBV7-9 and TRBJ1-2, with 8 bases that match TRBD1. The CDR3 loop spans 15 amino acids. With V trimmed by 4 bases and J by 8 bases, 12 bases remained unmatched. Per the germline V gene, CDR1 is SEHNR and CDR2 is FQNEAQ (reference sequence). The CDR3 bases are TGTGCCAGCAGCTCCGACAGGGGAAGTAGTTTAGGCTACACCTTC. Translation: CASSSDRGSSLGYTF. The full variable domain, in which reference TRBV7-9 and TRBJ1-2 provide the parts outside the CDR3, is DTGVSQNPRHKITKRGQNVTFRCDPISEHNRLYWYRQTLGQGPEFLTYFQNEAQLEKSRLLSDRFSAERPKGSFSTLEIQRTEQGDSAMYLCASSSDRGSSLGYTFGSGTRLTVV.

The rearrangement links TRBV6-5 to TRBJ2-1; D is undetermined. In germline, CDR1 is MNHEY, CDR2 SVGAGI. There are 13 residues in the CDR3. The V end lost 6 bases, the J end lost 0 bases, and 6 bases lay between the germline ends. Written as DNA, the CDR3 is TGTGCCAGCAGGGGTCCCTCCTACAATGAGCAGTTCTTC. Residues: CASRGPSYNEQFF.

The V and J genes are TRBV11-2 and TRBJ2-7; 9 nucleotides match TRBD2. The CDR3 is 14 residues long. J gave up 3 bases and V 6 bases, and 6 bases lay outside the gene matches. The germline CDR1 and CDR2 sequences are SGHAT and FQNNGV. The DNA for the CDR3 is TGTGCCAGCAGTAGAGAAGCGGGAGGCTACGAGCAGTACTTC. Translated: CASSREAGGYEQYF.

The CDR3 DNA reads TGTGCCAGCAGGAGGACAGCCAACTATGGCTACACCTTC. Protein sequence: CASRRTANYGYTF. This rearrangement joins TRBV5-6 to TRBJ1-2; D is perhaps TRBD1 (6 bases). The CDR3 totals 13 residues. V was trimmed by 5 bases and J by 2 bases, leaving 10 bases between them. CDR1 is SGHDT, CDR2 YYEEEE, per germline. Based on the CDR3 plus reference TRBV5-6 and TRBJ1-2, the full variable domain is DAGVTQSPTHLIKTRGQQVTLRCSPKSGHDTVSWYQQALGQGPQFIFQYYEEEERQRGNFPDRFSGHQFPNYSSELNVNALLLGDSALYLCASRRTANYGYTFGSGTRLTVV.

The rearrangement uses TRBV5-4 and TRBJ1-5; 7 positions agree with TRBD1. V was pared by 4 bases and J by 0 bases, with 4 bases of the junction left unmatched. This CDR3 has 15 residues. The germline V gene has CDR1 SGHNT and CDR2 YYREEE (reference sequence). The CDR3 nucleotides are TGTGCCAGCAGCATCGGACAGGATAGCAATCAGCCCCAGCATTTT. It specifies CASSIGQDSNQPQHF.

The V gene is TRBV5-1, the J gene TRBJ1-3; no firm D call. The CDR3 sequence is 15 residues long. Germline V gene sequence: CDR1 SGHRS, CDR2 YFSETQ. Trimming took 2 bases from V and 2 from J, leaving 11 bases between them. CDR3 loop: CASSFNRNPGNTIYF. CDR3 in DNA: TGCGCCAGCAGCTTCAATCGGAATCCTGGAAACACCATATATTTT.

The chain links TRBV6-6 to TRBJ1-1, with D unclear. The CDR3 covers 12 residues. Trimming pared 5 bases from V and 1 base from J, leaving 5 bases between. In germline, CDR1 is MNHNY, CDR2 SVGAGI (reference sequence). The CDR3 DNA sequence: TGTGCCAGCAGTCCGGCGAACACTGAAGCTTTCTTT. Its translation: CASSPANTEAFF.